This TCR beta chain was recorded in a study of PD-L1 blockade in urothelial cancer. Study-level information: Blood analysis was done at 3 weeks (second dose) and 6 weeks after treatment began.

As for this clone: Its specificity is unknown.

PCRs were each spiked with synthetic TCR analog templates. This table comes from immunoSEQ multiplex PCR, and its TCRdb copy is limited to in-frame clones, with some not included. The data show some 41,000 clones, more than 70% seen once. The ends were cut back, 1 base at V and 6 bases at J, with 4 bases in the middle. This CDR3 is built from 12 residues. Germline CDR1 is LNHDA and CDR2 is SQIVND (reference sequence). Study results and caveats: Larger 3-week expansion of tumor-associated blood clones was seen in durable-benefit patients.

The sequence was collected from an older woman with urothelial cancer. The specimen comprised PBMCs, sampled around atezolizumab (anti-PD-L1) treatment. This rearrangement joins TRBV19 to TRBJ2-1; D is uncertain. The CDR3 sequence is CASSIALNEQFF. The CDR3 DNA sequence: TGTGCCAGTAGTATAGCACTCAATGAGCAGTTCTTC.